Below are 23 T cell receptor beta chains sequenced from a single sample in a study of cytomegalovirus exposure and HLA in healthy donors. The PCR had 60 Vbeta and 13 Jbeta primers. Here immunoSEQ multiplex PCR was the method, and the copy in TCRdb shows in-frame clones only, minus some. The data hold about 130,000 clones, with around four fifths observed a single time. Material: PBMCs. The receptor set was obtained from a middle-aged woman in good health and CMV-seropositive.

As regards this clone: One end of the junction fails to match germline, which may point to a read error. This chain connects TRBV7-9 to TRBJ2-3, with TRBD1 identical over 9 bases. Germline CDR1 and CDR2: SEHNR and FQNEAQ (reference sequence). The CDR3 contains 16 residues. CDR3 region: CSSSSQQGASADTQYF. For the CDR3, the DNA is TGTTCCAGCAGCTCACAACAGGGGGCGAGCGCAGATACGCAGTATTTT. The full variable domain, rest sourced from reference TRBV7-9 and TRBJ2-3, is DTGVSQNPRHKITKRGQNVTFRCDPISEHNRLYWYRQTLGQGPEFLTYFQNEAQLEKSRLLSDRFSAERPKGSFSTLEIQRTEQGDSAMYLCSSSSQQGASADTQYFGPGTRLTVL.

The chain uses TRBV11-1 and TRBJ2-1, with 7 nucleotides matching TRBD2. The CDR3 consists of 17 residues. Germline V gene data show CDR1 as SGHAT and CDR2 as FQDESV (reference sequence). The ends lost 2 bases at V and 1 base at J; junction bases unmatched: 8. CDR3 DNA: TGTGCCAGCAGCTTATTACCCCCGGGGGGATCCTACAATGAGCAGTTCTTC. Translated, it gives CASSLLPPGGSYNEQFF.

The rearrangement joins TRBV6-4 to TRBJ2-3, with 13 positions matching TRBD2. This CDR3 has 18 residues. Germline trimming cut 3 bases from V and 1 base from J; bases unmatched to any gene: 7. Germline V gene sequence: CDR1 MRHNA, CDR2 SNTAGT. In DNA form, the CDR3 reads TGTGCCAGCAGTGAAGGGGGACTAGCGGGATCCGGCACAGATACGCAGTATTTT. Amino acids: CASSEGGLAGSGTDTQYF.

CDR3 bases: TGTGCCTGGAGACACGTCGGGGGGACAAACACAGATACGCAGTATTTT. This codes for CAWRHVGGTNTDTQYF. The chain joins TRBV30 to TRBJ2-3; TRBD2 might be the D (7 bases). The V gene's germline CDR1 is GTSNPN and CDR2 SVGIG (reference sequence). V was trimmed by 3 bases and J by 2 bases, leaving 18 bases between them. The CDR3 covers 16 residues.

V gene TRBV28 combines with J gene TRBJ2-7, with D tentatively TRBD2 (6 bases). Trimming stripped 3 bases from V and 3 bases from J, with 12 bases between. Germline lookup yields CDR1 MDHEN and CDR2 SYDVKM. CDR3 size: 14 residues. CDR3 sequence reads: CASSLAGLGYEQYF. CDR3 in DNA: TGTGCCAGCAGTTTGGCGGGATTGGGCTACGAGCAGTACTTC. Combining the CDR3 with reference TRBV28 and TRBJ2-7 gives the whole variable domain DVKVTQSSRYLVKRTGEKVFLECVQDMDHENMFWYRQDPGLGLRLIYFSYDVKMKEKGDIPEGYSVSREKKERFSLILESASTNQTSMYLCASSLAGLGYEQYFGPGTRLTVT.

This clone was seen only a few times. This chain joins TRBV27 and TRBJ1-2, with a possible D match to TRBD1 (6 bases). V was trimmed by 1 base and J by 6 bases, leaving 9 bases between them. Looked up from germline, CDR1 is MNHEY and CDR2 is SMNVEV (reference sequence). CDR3 length: 13 residues. The CDR3 coding sequence is TGTGCCAGCAGTTTATTGGGGGCAGATGGCTACACCTTC. This gives the protein CASSLLGADGYTF.

The chain combines TRBV10-1 with TRBJ2-1, with 8 nucleotides matching TRBD2. CDR1 WNHNN and CDR2 SYGVQD come from the germline V gene (reference sequence). The CDR3 is 14 residues long. Trimming at V came to 3 bases and at J to 8 bases, leaving 6 bases not matched to a gene. CDR3 sequence reads: CASSDLAGGDEQFF. CDR3 bases: TGCGCCAGCAGTGACCTGGCGGGGGGAGATGAGCAGTTCTTC.

The V gene is TRBV29-1, the J gene TRBJ2-7; possible D gene TRBD1, 5 bases. The CDR3 is 12 amino acids. CDR1 is SQVTM and CDR2 is ANQGSEA in the germline V gene. V lost 4 bases to trimming and J lost 5 bases, with 12 bases between them. The chain's CDR3 is CSVGQGSHEQYF. Here the CDR3 DNA reads TGCAGCGTTGGTCAGGGATCCCACGAGCAGTACTTC.

The chain links TRBV29-1 to TRBJ2-1, with D unclear. The germline V gene encodes CDR1 SQVTM and CDR2 ANQGSEA. This CDR3 comprises 14 residues. V was shortened by 1 base and J by 8 bases, with 15 bases between the two germline ends. This CDR3 reads CSVEVTARYDEQFF. The CDR3 region has the DNA TGCAGCGTTGAAGTTACAGCACGGTATGATGAGCAGTTCTTC.

V is TRBV29-1 and J is TRBJ1-6; TRBD1 matches 11 bases. Germline trimming cut 6 bases from V and 8 bases from J; bases unmatched to any gene: 3. CDR3 length equals 13 residues. Per germline, CDR1 SQVTM and CDR2 ANQGSEA. The CDR3 sequence: CSVGQGVDSPLHF. CDR3 sequence (DNA): TGCAGCGTGGGACAGGGGGTCGATTCACCCCTCCACTTT.

The chain has TRBV10-2 and TRBJ2-2, with TRBD2 matching over 10 bases. The CDR3 extends over 18 amino acids. With V trimmed by 3 bases and J by 7 bases, 14 bases remained unmatched. The V gene's germline CDR1 is WSHSY and CDR2 SAAADI. The CDR3 protein is CASSDDASGGLFGGELFF. CDR3 nucleotides: TGCGCCAGCAGTGATGACGCTAGCGGGGGACTGTTTGGCGGGGAGCTGTTTTTT.

J is TRBJ1-2 and V is TRBV30; no clear D gene. The V end lost 0 bases, the J end lost 7 bases, and 6 bases lay between the germline ends. CDR1 is GTSNPN, CDR2 SVGIG, per germline (reference sequence). The CDR3 extends over 11 amino acids. The CDR3 loop reads CAWSVPGGYTF. The CDR3 DNA reads as TGTGCCTGGAGTGTACCGGGTGGCTACACCTTC. The whole variable domain, filled in from reference TRBV30 and TRBJ1-2, reads SQTIHQWPATLVQPVGSPLSLECTVEGTSNPNLYWYRQAAGRGLQLLFYSVGIGQISSEVPQNLSASRPQDRQFILSSKKLLLSDSGFYLCAWSVPGGYTFGSGTRLTVV.

The rearrangement links TRBV28 to TRBJ1-5; D is ambiguous. Germline-derived CDR1 and CDR2 are MDHEN and SYDVKM. The CDR3 runs to 12 residues. Trimming removed 5 bases at V and 9 bases at J, with 11 bases between. The CDR3 spells CASSTASGPQHF. CDR3 DNA sequence: TGTGCCAGCAGTACGGCTTCGGGGCCCCAGCATTTT.

The V gene is TRBV10-3, the J gene TRBJ2-7; TRBD1 agrees at 8 bases. The ends lost 4 bases at V and 1 base at J; junction bases unmatched: 6. CDR3 length: 15 amino acids. The germline V gene encodes CDR1 ENHRY and CDR2 SYGVKD. The CDR3 is CAISGPGTGSYEQYF. Written as DNA, the CDR3 is TGTGCCATCAGTGGGCCCGGGACAGGTTCCTACGAGCAGTACTTC.

The rearrangement joins TRBV14 to TRBJ1-3, with unresolved D. The V gene's germline CDR1 is SGHDN and CDR2 FVKESK. The CDR3 consists of 14 residues. V lost 0 bases and J 0 bases, leaving 3 bases between the germline ends. In DNA form, the CDR3 reads TGTGCCAGCAGCCAAGACAGCTCTGGAAACACCATATATTTT. This encodes CASSQDSSGNTIYF. The full variable domain, rest sourced from reference TRBV14 and TRBJ1-3, is EAGVTQFPSHSVIEKGQTVTLRCDPISGHDNLYWYRRVMGKEIKFLLHFVKESKQDESGMPNNRFLAERTGGTYSTLKVQPAELEDSGVYFCASSQDSSGNTIYFGEGSWLTVV.

V gene TRBV27 combines with J gene TRBJ2-7; D possibly corresponds to TRBD1 (6 bases). V lost 8 bases to trimming and J lost 4 bases, with 18 bases between them. The germline CDR1 and CDR2 sequences are MNHEY and SMNVEV (reference sequence). The CDR3 consists of 14 residues. CDR3 sequence reads: CASRQGQVNYEQYF. CDR3 coding DNA: TGTGCCAGCCGCCAGGGGCAAGTTAATTACGAGCAGTACTTC.

The V and J genes are TRBV6-5 and TRBJ2-3; the D gene is possibly TRBD2 (6 bases). Germline V CDR1 and CDR2: MNHEY, SVGAGI. Trimming left V 0 bases short and J 9 bases short, with 7 bases between. This CDR3 is 12 amino acids long. The CDR3 here is CASSYSGGTQYF. The CDR3 DNA reads as TGTGCCAGCAGTTACTCTGGGGGGACGCAGTATTTT.

The J gene is TRBJ1-1, the V gene TRBV5-1; 7 bases align to TRBD1. V lost 0 bases and J lost 7; bases outside the gene matches: 6. The germline V gene encodes CDR1 SGHRS and CDR2 YFSETQ. CDR3 size: 14 residues. This CDR3 is CASSLGQGVCEAFF. The CDR3 nucleotides are TGCGCCAGCAGCTTGGGTCAGGGGGTTTGTGAAGCTTTCTTT. Using reference TRBV5-1 and TRBJ1-1 for the parts outside the CDR3, the full variable domain is KAGVTQTPRYLIKTRGQQVTLSCSPISGHRSVSWYQQTPGQGLQFLFEYFSETQRNKGNFPGRFSGRQFSNSRSEMNVSTLELGDSALYLCASSLGQGVCEAFFGQGTRLTVV.

The chain combines TRBV4-3 with TRBJ2-5; TRBD1 agrees at 8 bases. The tail of the sequence fits TRBJ2-7 better, so the J call may be wrong. The germline V gene has CDR1 LGHNA and CDR2 YSLEER. The CDR3 has 16 amino acids. The CDR3 loop reads CASSQGIGQGAYEQYF. The CDR3 DNA reads TGCGCCAGCAGCCAAGGGATTGGGCAGGGGGCGTACGAGCAGTACTTC.

This chain uses TRBV19 with TRBJ1-3; 8 nucleotides agree with TRBD1. Germline CDR1 reads LNHDA; CDR2 reads SQIVND (reference sequence). J gave up 2 bases and V 6 bases, and 6 bases lay outside the gene matches. This CDR3 contains 15 residues. This CDR3 is CASSISTGAGNTIYF. DNA of the CDR3: TGTGCCAGTAGCATATCGACAGGGGCTGGAAACACCATATATTTT.

The chain has TRBV11-2 and TRBJ2-7; 7 positions match TRBD1. Germline CDR1 and CDR2: SGHAT and FQNNGV. This CDR3 comprises 15 residues. V lost 2 bases to trimming and J lost 2 bases; unmatched junction nucleotides: 6. The CDR3 here is CASSLHRDRTYEQYF. CDR3 in DNA: TGTGCCAGCAGCTTACACCGGGACAGAACCTACGAGCAGTACTTC.

The chain is built from TRBV9 and TRBJ2-5; the D is unclear. Germline CDR1 and CDR2: SGDLS and YYNGEE. This CDR3 has 13 amino acids. V lost 0 bases to trimming and J lost 5 bases, with 8 bases between them. CDR3: CASSVAPEETQYF. The CDR3 region has the DNA TGTGCCAGCAGCGTAGCTCCTGAGGAGACCCAGTACTTC.

The chain carries TRBV2 and TRBJ1-1; TRBD1 matches at 8 bases. CDR1 SNHLY and CDR2 FYNNEI come from the germline V gene. CDR3 size: 15 residues. The trim removed 7 bases at V and 1 base at J, leaving 8 bases unmatched. The CDR3 here is CASNQQGGQNTEAFF. CDR3 DNA sequence: TGTGCCAGCAACCAACAGGGGGGACAGAACACTGAAGCTTTCTTT.